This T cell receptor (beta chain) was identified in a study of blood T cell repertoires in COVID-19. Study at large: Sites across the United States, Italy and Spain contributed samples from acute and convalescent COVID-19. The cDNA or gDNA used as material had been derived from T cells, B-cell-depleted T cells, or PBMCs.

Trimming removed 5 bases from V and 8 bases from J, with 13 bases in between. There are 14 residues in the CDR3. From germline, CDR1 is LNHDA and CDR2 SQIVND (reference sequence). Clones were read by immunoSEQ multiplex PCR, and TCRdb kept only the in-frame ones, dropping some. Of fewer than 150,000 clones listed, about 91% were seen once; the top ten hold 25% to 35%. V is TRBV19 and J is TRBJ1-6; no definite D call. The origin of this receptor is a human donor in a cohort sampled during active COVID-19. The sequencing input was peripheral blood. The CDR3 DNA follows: TGTGCCAGTAGTGAGAGAGTCATTTATTCACCCCTCCACTTT. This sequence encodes CASSERVIYSPLHF.